Shown below are 30 T cell receptor beta chains from a single sample sequenced in a study of cytomegalovirus exposure and HLA in healthy donors (dated by TCRdb to about 2017). Libraries came from the immunoSEQ multiplex PCR assay. A mixture of 60 forward primers for TCR Vbeta segments and 13 reverse primers for TCR Jbeta segments was used in the multiplex PCR. Held by TCRdb, this immuneACCESS table contains in-frame sequences only and omits some clones. Under half of the omission traces to an unresolved V gene where checked; the cause of the rest is unknown. The sample table lists about 120,000 clones, roughly 80% of them with a count of one. Approximately 2.4% of the sample goes to the ten largest clones. Sequenced sample: PBMCs. These receptors came from a female donor in good health and CMV-seronegative.

The V gene is TRBV5-1, the J gene TRBJ2-7; D might be TRBD1 (6 bases). Germline CDR1 reads SGHRS; CDR2 reads YFSETQ. The CDR3 is made up of 14 amino acids. Trimming left V 3 bases short and J 4 bases short, with 14 bases between. This chain's CDR3 is CASSSTGMRYEQYF. The CDR3 DNA is TGCGCCAGCAGCTCCACAGGGATGCGGTACGAGCAGTACTTC.

This clone was detected only once. The chain has TRBV19 and TRBJ1-1, with D tentatively TRBD1 (5 bases). Trimming removed 7 bases from V and 0 bases from J, with 21 bases in between. Germline CDR1 LNHDA, CDR2 SQIVND (reference sequence). The CDR3 runs 17 residues. CDR3 sequence (DNA): TGTGCCAGTAACCGGCAGGGTGATGTCAGGATGAACACTGAAGCTTTCTTT. It is translated as CASNRQGDVRMNTEAFF.

The rearrangement joins TRBV7-9 to TRBJ1-1, with D perhaps TRBD1 (6 bases). The CDR3 runs to 13 residues. Germline CDR1 reads SEHNR; CDR2 reads FQNEAQ (reference sequence). CDR3 protein: CSFEPDSHTEAFF. CDR3 coding DNA: TGTTCCTTCGAACCGGACAGCCACACTGAAGCTTTCTTT.

This rearrangement joins TRBV10-3 to TRBJ2-3; possible D gene TRBD2, 7 bases. Trimming removed 4 bases from V and 5 bases from J, with 16 bases in between. Germline CDR1 is ENHRY and CDR2 is SYGVKD. The CDR3 sequence is 15 residues long. The CDR3 loop reads CAISGSRGGGDTQYF. The DNA of the CDR3 is TGTGCCATCAGTGGGTCGCGGGGAGGGGGAGATACGCAGTATTTT.

This sequence joins TRBV2 and TRBJ2-7; 9 bases map to TRBD1. Germline CDR1 is SNHLY and CDR2 is FYNNEI. Losses at the gene ends were 7 bases for V and 3 bases for J; bases not matched to a gene: 10. This CDR3 has 15 amino acids. The CDR3 nucleotides read TGTGCCAGCAACCCGGACAGGGGCAGGTACTACGAGCAGTACTTC. Amino acids: CASNPDRGRYYEQYF.

The chain joins TRBV4-2 to TRBJ1-3; possibly TRBD1 for D (5 bases). This CDR3 has 14 amino acids. The ends were cut back, 0 bases at V and 6 bases at J, with 9 bases in the middle. The germline V gene encodes CDR1 LGHNA and CDR2 YNFKEQ. CDR3 coding DNA: TGTGCCAGCAGCCAAGAGCTCAGGGTAAACACCATATATTTT. Residues: CASSQELRVNTIYF.

V gene TRBV10-3 combines with J gene TRBJ2-3; 15 bases line up with TRBD2. The trim removed 3 bases at V and 6 bases at J, leaving 4 bases unmatched. CDR1 is ENHRY and CDR2 is SYGVKD in the germline V gene. The CDR3 sequence is 16 residues long. This CDR3 is CAISDGTSGGMDTQYF. CDR3 coding DNA: TGTGCCATCAGTGACGGGACTAGCGGGGGGATGGATACGCAGTATTTT.

The chain is built from TRBV5-6 and TRBJ1-2; weak D call: TRBD1 (5 bases). The CDR3 is 19 amino acids. Germline assignment: CDR1 SGHDT and CDR2 YYEEEE. The V end was cut by 4 bases, the J end by 0 bases, with 25 bases between. The CDR3 region has the DNA TGTGCCAGCAGCCAATGGGGCGCCTACCACCATACTTCTAACTATGGCTACACCTTC. Protein sequence: CASSQWGAYHHTSNYGYTF.

This sequence joins TRBV7-9 and TRBJ2-3, with TRBD2 matching over 13 bases. This CDR3 has 18 amino acids. From germline, CDR1 is SEHNR and CDR2 FQNEAQ (reference sequence). J lost 4 bases, V lost 5 bases, and 12 bases had no gene match. The CDR3 DNA follows: TGTGCCAGCAGCAGGGGACTAGCGGGGCCCCTCCCATCAGATACGCAGTATTTT. Translated, it gives CASSRGLAGPLPSDTQYF.

The chain couples TRBV19 to TRBJ1-5; D is unclear. Trimming left V 9 bases short and J 6 bases short, with 12 bases between. This CDR3 is built from 12 residues. Germline CDR1 is LNHDA and CDR2 is SQIVND (reference sequence). The CDR3 bases are TGTGCCAGCAAAGTTGACACTCAGCCCCAGCATTTT. Its translation is CASKVDTQPQHF.

The chain employs TRBV2 and TRBJ2-1, with D perhaps matching TRBD1 (6 bases). This CDR3 is built from 15 residues. V shed 6 bases and J shed 9 bases, with 21 bases lying between them. Germline V CDR1 and CDR2: SNHLY, FYNNEI. The CDR3 DNA follows: TGTGCCAGCAGAAGATACCACAGGGAAGCCAGTGAGCAGTTCTTC. Translation: CASRRYHREASEQFF.

The chain links TRBV2 to TRBJ2-2, with TRBD2 as a possible D gene (5 bases). This CDR3 comprises 16 residues. The germline gives CDR1 SNHLY, CDR2 FYNNEI. V was pared by 3 bases and J by 1 base, with 12 bases between. CDR3 bases: TGTGCCAGCAGTGATAGTCTAGCTGAGAACACCGGGGAGCTGTTTTTT. It translates to CASSDSLAENTGELFF.

As DNA, the CDR3 is TGCGCCAGCAGCCAAGAGAGAACTCGGGTAGATACGCAGTATTTT. It specifies CASSQERTRVDTQYF. The chain links TRBV4-3 to TRBJ2-3; no clear D. Germline-derived CDR1 and CDR2 are LGHNA and YSLEER. With 0 bases removed from V and 5 bases from J, the gap between germline ends came to 12 bases. This CDR3 is built from 15 residues.

The chain recombines TRBV5-1 with TRBJ2-3; D gene unclear. CDR1 is SGHRS and CDR2 is YFSETQ in the germline V gene. With 3 bases removed from V and 2 bases from J, the gap between germline ends came to 7 bases. This CDR3 comprises 13 residues. The CDR3 is CASSSGFTDTQYF. DNA of the CDR3: TGCGCCAGCAGCTCCGGGTTCACAGATACGCAGTATTTT.

This clone showed up just a few times. V is TRBV19 and J is TRBJ1-5; tentatively, D is TRBD1 (6 bases). The CDR3 spans 13 residues. Germline V CDR1 and CDR2: LNHDA, SQIVND (reference sequence). Deletions cut 6 bases from V and 3 bases from J, with 9 bases between. The CDR3 protein is CASSRGVNQPQHF. The CDR3, as DNA: TGTGCCAGTAGCAGGGGAGTCAATCAGCCCCAGCATTTT. Supplemented by reference TRBV19 and TRBJ1-5, the full variable domain reads DGGITQSPKYLFRKEGQNVTLSCEQNLNHDAMYWYRQDPGQGLRLIYYSQIVNDFQKGDIAEGYSVSREKKESFPLTVTSAQKNPTAFYLCASSRGVNQPQHFGDGTRLSIL.

This clone has a single count. The chain has TRBV27 and TRBJ2-7; the D gene is possibly TRBD2 (5 bases). The DNA matches TRBJ2-5 better at its end, which makes the J call doubtful. This CDR3 is 16 amino acids long. CDR1 MNHEY and CDR2 SMNVEV come from the germline V gene (reference sequence). The CDR3 DNA sequence: TGTGCCAGCAGTTTATCCGGGGTTATTGTCGGAGAGACCCAGTACTTC. Its translation is CASSLSGVIVGETQYF.

This sequence joins TRBV5-6 and TRBJ2-7; D possibly corresponds to TRBD2 (5 bases). V lost 4 bases, J lost 5 bases, and 13 bases lay in between. This CDR3 contains 13 residues. Germline V gene lookup returns CDR1 SGHDT and CDR2 YYEEEE. The CDR3: CASSRGLGDEQYF. The CDR3 coding sequence is TGTGCCAGCAGCCGCGGGTTGGGTGACGAGCAGTACTTC. Complete variable domain (other parts from reference TRBV5-6 and TRBJ2-7): DAGVTQSPTHLIKTRGQQVTLRCSPKSGHDTVSWYQQALGQGPQFIFQYYEEEERQRGNFPDRFSGHQFPNYSSELNVNALLLGDSALYLCASSRGLGDEQYFGPGTRLTVT.

This chain uses TRBV9 with TRBJ2-2; tentative D call: TRBD1 (6 bases). V lost 0 bases and J lost 1, with 10 bases in between. CDR1 and CDR2 from the germline V gene are SGDLS and YYNGEE. The CDR3 extends over 16 amino acids. The DNA for the CDR3 is TGTGCCAGCAGCGTAGCGACAGGAGGGAACACCGGGGAGCTGTTTTTT. Translating it yields CASSVATGGNTGELFF.

The rearrangement links TRBV5-4 to TRBJ2-5; 12 bases agree with TRBD2. The CDR3 spans 16 residues. Looked up from germline, CDR1 is SGHNT and CDR2 is YYREEE (reference sequence). J was trimmed by 5 bases and V by 4 bases; bases with no gene match: 9. The CDR3: CASSVGLAGLWETQYF. CDR3 DNA sequence: TGTGCCAGCAGCGTCGGACTAGCGGGGCTTTGGGAGACCCAGTACTTC.

This clone was counted only a few times. This sequence joins TRBV29-1 and TRBJ2-4; TRBD1 matches 11 bases. This CDR3 comprises 16 residues. J was trimmed by 2 bases and V by 3 bases; bases with no gene match: 6. CDR1 is SQVTM, CDR2 ANQGSEA, per germline. CDR3 in DNA: TGCAGCGTTGAGGGGGGACAGGGGGGGACCAAAAACATTCAGTACTTC. Translated, it gives CSVEGGQGGTKNIQYF.

The chain uses TRBV19 and TRBJ2-1; 13 bases line up with TRBD2. The V segment lost 6 bases and the J segment 8 bases; nucleotides outside the gene matches: 13. The germline CDR1 and CDR2 sequences are LNHDA and SQIVND (reference sequence). This CDR3 is 17 amino acids long. The DNA for the CDR3 is TGTGCCAGTAGGCAAGAGCCGGGACTAGCGGGGAGGTATGAGCAGTTCTTC. Translation gives CASRQEPGLAGRYEQFF.

The chain recombines TRBV18 with TRBJ1-1; D unresolved. The CDR3 contains 14 residues. The V end lost 2 bases, the J end lost 6 bases, and 13 bases lay between the germline ends. Germline loops: CDR1 KGHSH, CDR2 LQKENI. CDR3 loop: CASSPVGQFAEAFF. The CDR3, as DNA: TGTGCCAGCTCACCAGTTGGGCAGTTCGCTGAAGCTTTCTTT. Full variable domain (missing parts from reference TRBV18 and TRBJ1-1): NAGVMQNPRHLVRRRGQEARLRCSPMKGHSHVYWYRQLPEEGLKFMVYLQKENIIDESGMPKERFSAEFPKEGPSILRIQQVVRGDSAAYFCASSPVGQFAEAFFGQGTRLTVV.

The chain recombines TRBV16 with TRBJ1-1; D is undetermined. Germline loops: CDR1 KGHSY, CDR2 FQNENV. The CDR3 runs to 13 residues. The V and J ends lost 2 bases and 9 bases respectively, with 13 bases between them. CDR3 nucleotides: TGTGCCAGCAGCCAACCTCCGGGTCTTAAAGCTTTCTTT. This sequence encodes CASSQPPGLKAFF.

V usage is TRBV7-9 and J usage is TRBJ2-3; D uncertain. CDR1 is SEHNR, CDR2 FQNEAQ, per germline (reference sequence). The V end lost 5 bases, the J end lost 4 bases, and 16 bases lay between the germline ends. This CDR3 contains 15 residues. CDR3 loop: CASSPRSGQADTQYF. The CDR3 region has the DNA TGTGCCAGCAGCCCCCGCTCTGGGCAGGCAGATACGCAGTATTTT.

This clone showed up just once. This rearrangement joins TRBV7-2 to TRBJ1-1, with 7 bases lining up with TRBD1. Trimming took 2 bases from V and 8 from J; bases not matched to a gene: 11. Germline V lookup: CDR1 SGHTA, CDR2 FQGNSA. This CDR3 spans 15 amino acids. The chain's CDR3 is CASSLLSPATGEAFF. DNA for the CDR3: TGTGCCAGCAGCTTACTGTCCCCCGCGACAGGGGAAGCTTTCTTT.

This clone has just one count. This chain links TRBV2 with TRBJ2-1, with 7 bases fitting TRBD1. The CDR3 is made up of 15 amino acids. V was pared by 10 bases and J by 4 bases, with 13 bases of the junction left unmatched. CDR1 SNHLY and CDR2 FYNNEI come from the germline V gene. CDR3 in DNA: TGTGCCAATCCAGAGGCGACAGGGCCATACAATGAGCAGTTCTTC. Its translation is CANPEATGPYNEQFF.

V usage is TRBV7-2 and J usage is TRBJ2-7; 7 bases agree with TRBD2. The CDR3 has 14 residues. CDR1 SGHTA and CDR2 FQGNSA come from the germline V gene. J gave up 3 bases and V 2 bases, and 4 bases lay outside the gene matches. The CDR3 region is CASSLFGGGYEQYF. The CDR3 coding sequence is TGTGCCAGCAGCTTATTCGGCGGGGGCTACGAGCAGTACTTC.

The chain couples TRBV4-2 to TRBJ2-2; 7 bases align to TRBD2. Germline lookup yields CDR1 LGHNA and CDR2 YNFKEQ. The CDR3 covers 14 residues. The V and J ends lost 4 bases and 5 bases, in that order; junction bases with no gene match: 4. The CDR3 DNA follows: TGTGCCAGCAGCCCGCGGGAGCGGACCGGGGAGCTGTTTTTT. Translated, it gives CASSPRERTGELFF.

The chain has TRBV14 and TRBJ2-3, with 13 bases aligning to TRBD2. CDR3 length: 17 residues. Germline CDR1 and CDR2: SGHDN and FVKESK. V lost 1 base to trimming and J lost 5 bases; unmatched junction nucleotides: 6. The CDR3 bases are TGTGCCAGCAGCCAAGGTCAGACTAGCGGGGGGCGAGATACGCAGTATTTT. The encoded protein is CASSQGQTSGGRDTQYF.

This clone was detected a few times. CDR3 bases: TGTGCCAGCAGCCAAGCGCCGGGGACTGAAGCTTTCTTT. This codes for CASSQAPGTEAFF. The V call is TRBV14, the J call TRBJ1-1; D uncertain. V shed 1 base and J shed 5 bases, with 8 bases lying between them. Germline V gives CDR1 SGHDN, CDR2 FVKESK. The CDR3 consists of 13 residues.